The entry that follows covers one T cell receptor beta chain sequence. The assay was immunoSEQ multiplex PCR, and TCRdb's table has in-frame clones only and misses some. The sample contains around 62,000 clones, about 80% of which appear only once. The sample originates from a study of memory CD4+ T cells and cytomegalovirus serostatus. CDR1 is GTSNPN and CDR2 is SVGIG in the germline V gene (reference sequence). Trimming took off 2 bases at V and 5 bases at J, with 15 bases between the two ends. CDR3 size: 14 residues. The sort gate was single viable CD3+CD4+CD8-CD45RO+ cells for memory CD4+ T cells.

This TCR was recovered from an adult in good health and CMV-seropositive. J is TRBJ1-1 and V is TRBV30; D gene ambiguous. Sequencing was done on a sample of memory CD4+ T cells from blood. In DNA form, the CDR3 reads TGTGCCTGGAGTTCTATGGGAAGGCAAACTGAAGCTTTCTTT. This gives the protein CAWSSMGRQTEAFF.